This T cell receptor (beta chain) appears in the sequencing data of a study of blood T cell repertoires in COVID-19. Study overall: There were acute and convalescent COVID-19 samples, and they came from the United States, Italy and Spain. T cells, B-cell-depleted T cells, or PBMCs provided the cDNA or gDNA that served as material.

In the authors' workflow: Estimates of nucleated cell counts were drawn from the amplification of reference gene primers. The assay was immunoSEQ multiplex PCR, and TCRdb's table has in-frame clones only and misses some. V, J and clone size were drawn from that table, and D and trimming were deduced from the DNA. Here the sample spans over 150,000 clones, around 80% being singletons. The CDR3 covers 15 residues. The trim removed 0 bases at V and 9 bases at J, leaving 10 bases unmatched. Germline CDR1 is GTSNPN and CDR2 is SVGIG (reference sequence). This TCR was sampled from a woman aged 45-65 years with acute or convalescent COVID-19. This chain uses TRBV30 with TRBJ2-1; 8 bases agree with TRBD2. The sample was peripheral blood. Here the CDR3 DNA reads TGTGCCTGGAGTGTACGAGCGGGAGCAGGTCGTGAGCAGTTCTTC. Residues: CAWSVRAGAGREQFF.